This T cell receptor beta chain was documented in a study of cytomegalovirus exposure and HLA in healthy donors. Notes on the study in general: Three chains linked to CMV were shown in vitro to be specific for CMV antigens.

PCR used 60 Vbeta primers and 13 Jbeta primers. The assay was immunoSEQ multiplex PCR, and TCRdb's table has in-frame clones only and misses some. The data show 150,000 to 250,000 clones, 75% to 90% seen once. This CDR3 has 15 amino acids. Germline CDR1 and CDR2: SEHNR and FQNEAQ (reference sequence). After removal of 2 bases from V and 5 bases from J, the junction contained 5 bases not matched to a gene. This clone was counted between two and nine times. As yet, its antigen is unknown. The TCR sequence derives from a woman aged 45 to 65 in good health and CMV-seropositive. J is TRBJ2-7 and V is TRBV7-9, with 11 bases identical to TRBD1. Material: PBMCs. The CDR3 sequence: CASSLLGTGGHEQYF. Written as DNA, the CDR3 is TGTGCCAGCAGCTTATTGGGGACAGGGGGTCACGAGCAGTACTTC.